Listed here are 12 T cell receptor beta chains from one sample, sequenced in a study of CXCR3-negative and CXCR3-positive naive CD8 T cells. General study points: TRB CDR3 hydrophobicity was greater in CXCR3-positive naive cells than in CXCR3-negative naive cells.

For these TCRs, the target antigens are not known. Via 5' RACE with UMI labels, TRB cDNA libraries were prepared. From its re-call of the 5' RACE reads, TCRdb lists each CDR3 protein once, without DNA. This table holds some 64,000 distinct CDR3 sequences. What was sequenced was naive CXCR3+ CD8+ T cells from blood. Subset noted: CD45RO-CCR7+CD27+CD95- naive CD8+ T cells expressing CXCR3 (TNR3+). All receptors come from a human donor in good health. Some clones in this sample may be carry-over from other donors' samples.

The CDR3 protein is CASSFSGAGYEQYF. The chain has TRBV27 and TRBJ2-7; TCRdb gives TRBD1 as the D gene, but with no DNA this cannot be confirmed. The CDR3 sequence is 14 residues long. The V gene's germline CDR1 is MNHEY and CDR2 SMNVEV (reference sequence).

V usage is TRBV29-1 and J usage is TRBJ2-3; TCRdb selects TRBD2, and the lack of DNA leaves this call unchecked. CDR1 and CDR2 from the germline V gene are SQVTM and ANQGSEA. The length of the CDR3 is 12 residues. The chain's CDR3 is CSVLVPTDTQYF.

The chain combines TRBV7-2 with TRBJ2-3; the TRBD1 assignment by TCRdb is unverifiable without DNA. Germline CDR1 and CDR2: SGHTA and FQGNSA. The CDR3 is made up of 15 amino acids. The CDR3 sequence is CATTSGGTLTDTQYF.

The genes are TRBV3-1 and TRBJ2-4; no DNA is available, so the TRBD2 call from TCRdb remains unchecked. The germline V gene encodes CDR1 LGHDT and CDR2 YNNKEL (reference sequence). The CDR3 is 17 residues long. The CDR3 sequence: CASSLLLAGETKNIQYF.

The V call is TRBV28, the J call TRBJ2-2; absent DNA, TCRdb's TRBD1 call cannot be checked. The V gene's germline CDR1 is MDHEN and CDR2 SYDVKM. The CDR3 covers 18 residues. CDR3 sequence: CASSSTITGGVISGELFF.

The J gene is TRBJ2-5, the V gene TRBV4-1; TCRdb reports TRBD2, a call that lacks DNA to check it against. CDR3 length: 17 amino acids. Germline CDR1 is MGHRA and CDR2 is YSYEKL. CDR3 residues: CASSHLGLAGDQETQYF.

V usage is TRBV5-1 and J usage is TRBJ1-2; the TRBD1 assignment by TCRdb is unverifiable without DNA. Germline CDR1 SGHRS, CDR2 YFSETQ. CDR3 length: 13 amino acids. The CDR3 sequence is CASSFEGGDGYTF.

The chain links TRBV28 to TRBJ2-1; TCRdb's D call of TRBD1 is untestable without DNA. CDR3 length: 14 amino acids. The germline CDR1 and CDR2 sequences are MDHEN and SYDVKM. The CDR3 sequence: CASTLGGLGNEQFF.

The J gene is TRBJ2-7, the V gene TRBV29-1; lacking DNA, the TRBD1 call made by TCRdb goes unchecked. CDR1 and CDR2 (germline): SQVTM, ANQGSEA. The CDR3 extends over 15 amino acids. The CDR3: CSVFVAETEPDEQYF.

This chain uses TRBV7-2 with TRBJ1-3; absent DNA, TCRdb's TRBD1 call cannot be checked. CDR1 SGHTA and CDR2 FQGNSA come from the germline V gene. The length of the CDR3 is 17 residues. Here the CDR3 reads CASSLSTVSFSGNTIYF.

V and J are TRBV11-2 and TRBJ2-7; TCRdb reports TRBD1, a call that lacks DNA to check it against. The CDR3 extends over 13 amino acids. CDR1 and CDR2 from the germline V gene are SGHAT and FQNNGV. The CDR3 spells CASSSGTGVEQYF.

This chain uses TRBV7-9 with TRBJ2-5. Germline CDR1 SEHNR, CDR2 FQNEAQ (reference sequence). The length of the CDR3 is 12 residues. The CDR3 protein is CASSALGETQYF.